This T cell receptor beta chain derives from a study of control samples from healthy donors and cancer patients. Sequencing used immunoSEQ multiplex PCR; TCRdb keeps in-frame clones, though not all of them. The table has some 120,000 clones, about 95% seen once. V gave up 0 bases and J gave up 0 bases, with 7 bases separating them. The CDR3 is 14 residues long. CDR1 SGDLS and CDR2 YYNGEE come from the germline V gene. The TCR originated in a young man in good health. Input material: blood. The chain combines TRBV9 with TRBJ2-7; the D is unclear. In DNA form, the CDR3 reads TGTGCCAGCAGCGTAGATGGGGACTCCTACGAGCAGTACTTC. It yields the protein CASSVDGDSYEQYF.